This T cell receptor (beta chain) was captured in a study of blood T cells in healthy people across ages. Donors were systemically healthy Caucasian individuals from Russia aged roughly 6 to 100 years. Per sample, no less than 5.5 micrograms of total RNA were extracted. The CDR3 has 14 residues. V was clipped by 5 bases and J by 0 bases, with 11 bases between them. Germline lookup yields CDR1 DFQATT and CDR2 SNEGSKA (reference sequence). Together with a sample-barcoded 5' primer, a J-beta primer mix was included in a second PCR lasting roughly 7 to 11 cycles. TCRdb analysed the 5' RACE reads with MiXCR anew, one entry per CDR3 protein. In the table there are roughly 1,000,000 distinct CDR3 sequences, 20% to 25% of which are singletons. The data were also submitted as part of a second study, on T cells of mothers and their children. That investigation notes: The sample comes from some ten healthy Caucasian donors: mothers and children. Nobody spotted any persistent microchimeric T cell clones.

Sequencing was done on a sample of blood. The clonotype originates from a girl between 2 and 10 years old in good health. The chain joins TRBV20-1 to TRBJ2-1; D is unclear. The CDR3 spells CSAFSRSSYNEQFF. The DNA of the CDR3 is TGCAGTGCTTTTTCCCGGAGCTCCTACAATGAGCAGTTCTTC.